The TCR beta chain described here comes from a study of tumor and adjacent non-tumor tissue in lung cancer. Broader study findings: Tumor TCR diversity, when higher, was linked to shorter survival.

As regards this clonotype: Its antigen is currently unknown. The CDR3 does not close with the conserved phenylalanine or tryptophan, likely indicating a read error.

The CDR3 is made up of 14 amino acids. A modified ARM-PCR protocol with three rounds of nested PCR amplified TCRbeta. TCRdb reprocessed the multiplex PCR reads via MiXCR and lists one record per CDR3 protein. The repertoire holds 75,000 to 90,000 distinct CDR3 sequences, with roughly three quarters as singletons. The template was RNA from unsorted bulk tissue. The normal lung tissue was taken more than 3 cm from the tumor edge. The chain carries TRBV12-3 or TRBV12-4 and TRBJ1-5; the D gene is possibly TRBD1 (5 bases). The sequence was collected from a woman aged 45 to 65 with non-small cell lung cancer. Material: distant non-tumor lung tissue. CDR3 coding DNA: TGTGCCAGCAGCTTAGATCCAGGGAATCAGCCCCAGCATATT. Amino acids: CASSLDPGNQPQHI.